This passage covers 11 T cell receptor beta chains from one sample sequenced in a study of T cells in women clearing cervical HPV infection. Profiled with immunoSEQ multiplex PCR; TCRdb holds only in-frame clones, not every one. This sample's clone table lists more than 11,000 clones. The sequencing input was blood buffy coat. These receptors were collected from a woman aged 18 to 75 with a cervical HPV16 infection that either progressed to CIN3+ or cleared (not recorded which).

Note on this clone: The read terminates 3 residues before the CDR3 end, so the remaining end is supplied by the germline J gene. The chain carries TRBV5-6 and TRBJ2-2, with a weak D call TRBD1 (6 bases). The germline V gene encodes CDR1 SGHDT and CDR2 YYEEEE. The CDR3 length is 14 residues. The CDR3 loop reads CASRKQGPNEKLFF. CDR3 DNA (partial): TGTGCCAGCAGGAAACAGGGTCCTAATGAAAAG. Variable domain in full (rest from reference TRBV5-6 and TRBJ2-2): DAGVTQSPTHLIKTRGQQVTLRCSPKSGHDTVSWYQQALGQGPQFIFQYYEEEERQRGNFPDRFSGHQFPNYSSELNVNALLLGDSALYLCASRKQGPNEKLFFGEGSRLTVL.

CDR3 bases read: TGTGCCTGGGCCGCGGGGGCGGATACG. Translation: CAWAAGADT. The full CDR3 protein reads CAWAAGADTQYF. The chain has TRBV30 and TRBJ2-3; D possibly corresponds to TRBD2 (7 bases). The read falls 3 residues short of the CDR3 end, and the missing part is taken from the germline J gene. Germline-derived CDR1 and CDR2 are GTSNPN and SVGIG (reference sequence). CDR3 length: 12 residues. V lost 5 bases to trimming and J lost 6 bases, with 12 bases between them.

Points on this clone: The read ends 3 residues shy of where the CDR3 ends; the end is completed using the germline J gene. The chain carries TRBV20-1 and TRBJ2-1; the D gene is possibly TRBD1 (5 bases). V was clipped by 2 bases and J by 1 base, with 9 bases between them. The germline V gene has CDR1 DFQATT and CDR2 SNEGSKA (reference sequence). This CDR3 region has 14 residues. CDR3 DNA (partial): TGCAGTGCTAGACAGGGTCAGTCCTACAATGAG. Translating gives CSARQGQSYNE. The entire CDR3 reads CSARQGQSYNEQFF.

A remark on this clone: The read comes to an end 3 residues before the CDR3 does, leaving the germline J gene to fill in the end. The rearrangement joins TRBV5-4 to TRBJ2-4; 8 bases line up with TRBD2. CDR3 size: 14 residues. CDR1 is SGHNT, CDR2 YYREEE, per germline (reference sequence). The CDR3 sequence is CASSLTSGQETQYF. The CDR3 DNA, read in part, is TGTGCCAGCAGCTTAACTAGCGGACAAGAGACT.

For this clone: The CDR3 goes on 3 residues after the read ends, and that part is filled in from the germline J gene. The V and J genes are TRBV6-1 and TRBJ2-2; TRBD1 agrees at 10 bases. Germline assignment: CDR1 MNHNS and CDR2 SASEGT. The CDR3 runs to 14 residues. The part of the CDR3 DNA that was read is TGTGCCAGCAGTGAAGGACAGGGGGCTGAAAAG. As protein: CASSEGQGAEK. From start to end, the CDR3 is CASSEGQGAEKLFF.

With respect to this clone: The read finishes 3 residues shy of the CDR3 end, and the germline J gene is used to complete it. The chain joins TRBV5-1 to TRBJ1-4; 10 nucleotides line up with TRBD1. The CDR3 runs to 14 residues. Germline CDR1 SGHRS, CDR2 YFSETQ. V lost 4 bases, J lost 7 bases, and 4 bases stayed unmatched. This CDR3 is CASSLGTGVEKLFF. The part of the CDR3 DNA that was read is TGCGCCAGCAGCCTCGGGACAGGGGTTGAAAAA.

The CDR3 loop is CACGKGWGRNEQFF. The DNA read from the CDR3 is TGTGCCTGTGGGAAAGGGTGGGGCCGGAATGAG. This chain uses TRBV7-2 with TRBJ2-1; D is perhaps TRBD1 (5 bases). The CDR3 goes on 3 residues after the read ends, and that part is filled in from the germline J gene. This CDR3 region has 14 residues. Trimming removed 11 bases from V and 7 bases from J, with 21 bases in between. Germline V lookup: CDR1 SGHTA, CDR2 FQGNSA.

Comment on this clone: The read is 3 residues too short to cover the CDR3 end, so that end is filled in from the germline J gene. This rearrangement joins TRBV5-1 to TRBJ1-5; D not resolved. Germline assignment: CDR1 SGHRS and CDR2 YFSETQ. This CDR3 contains 15 residues. Between the trimmed V and J ends, which lost 4 bases and 1 base, there was a span of 12 bases. The CDR3 here is CASSLAPPSNQPQHF. The CDR3 DNA, read in part, is TGCGCCAGCAGCCTCGCGCCCCCGAGCAATCAGCCC.

In regard to this clone: Coverage ceases 3 residues before the CDR3 finishes, and the germline J gene fills in the end. The rearrangement uses TRBV28 and TRBJ1-1, with TRBD1 as a possible D gene (6 bases). The CDR3 runs 13 residues. Germline CDR1 reads MDHEN; CDR2 reads SYDVKM. Here the CDR3 reads CASSLGQGKKAFF. CDR3 bases read: TGTGCCAGCAGTTTAGGGCAGGGGAAGAAA.

A word on this clone: The read comes to an end 3 residues before the CDR3 does, leaving the germline J gene to fill in the end. The rearrangement uses TRBV18 and TRBJ2-7; TRBD2 agrees at 8 bases. Trimming removed 3 bases from V and 2 bases from J; junction bases left unmatched: 6. CDR1 is KGHSH and CDR2 is LQKENI in the germline V gene. CDR3 length equals 15 residues. The CDR3 bases that were read are TGTGCCAGCTCACCCCCGGGCGGGGGGACCTACGAG. Translated, it gives CASSPPGGGTYE. The whole CDR3 sequence is CASSPPGGGTYEQYF.

Turning to this clone: Sequencing ends 3 residues short of the CDR3 end; the germline J gene provides the rest. The rearrangement joins TRBV29-1 to TRBJ2-7, with TRBD1 matching over 9 bases. Per the germline V gene, CDR1 is SQVTM and CDR2 is ANQGSEA. V was pared by 6 bases and J by 5 bases, with 2 bases of the junction left unmatched. CDR3 size: 11 residues. This CDR3 is CSVGTGNEQYF. The sequenced CDR3 bases are TGCAGCGTCGGGACAGGGAACGAG.